The next 30 T cell receptor beta chains were all read from a single sample in a study of blood T cells in healthy people across ages. The use of a sample-barcoded 5' primer and a J-beta primer mix characterized a second PCR of about 7 to 12 cycles. TCRdb re-derived calls from the 5' RACE reads in MiXCR, one entry per CDR3 protein. In the table there are about a million distinct CDR3 sequences, roughly half of which are singletons. Sequenced input: blood. The receptors come from a woman aged 55-70 years in good health.

The chain combines TRBV13 with TRBJ1-2, with a tentative D call TRBD1 (6 bases). The V end was cut by 5 bases, the J end by 8 bases, with 12 bases between. Germline V gene lookup returns CDR1 PRHDT and CDR2 FYEKMQ (reference sequence). The CDR3 spans 12 residues. As DNA, the CDR3 is TGTGCCAGCAGCCGACAGGCGGGGGGCTACACCTTC. It codes for CASSRQAGGYTF.

The chain has TRBV12-3 or TRBV12-4 and TRBJ2-1; 7 positions agree with TRBD2. This CDR3 is 16 amino acids long. V was clipped by 4 bases and J by 12 bases; unmatched bases: 18. The CDR3 DNA is TGTGCCAGCAGTTCAGCCGGGACTACCATGCGGACGGGGCAGTTCTTC. Its protein is CASSSAGTTMRTGQFF.

The chain uses TRBV2 and TRBJ2-3; 9 bases are a match to TRBD2. The CDR3 totals 15 residues. V gave up 8 bases and J gave up 4 bases; unmatched junction bases: 10. Germline lookup yields CDR1 SNHLY and CDR2 FYNNEI. The CDR3 DNA follows: TGTGCCAGCTTCTCTCTAGCGGGAAGGTCAGATACGCAGTATTTT. This codes for CASFSLAGRSDTQYF. Full variable domain (rest looked up from reference TRBV2 and TRBJ2-3): EPEVTQTPSHQVTQMGQEVILRCVPISNHLYFYWYRQILGQKVEFLVSFYNNEISEKSEIFDDQFSVERPDGSNFTLKIRSTKLEDSAMYFCASFSLAGRSDTQYFGPGTRLTVL.

This sequence joins TRBV14 and TRBJ1-1; TRBD1 might be the D (5 bases). V gave up 3 bases and J gave up 3 bases, with 14 bases separating them. Germline lookup yields CDR1 SGHDN and CDR2 FVKESK. The CDR3 is 15 residues long. For the CDR3, the DNA is TGTGCCAGCAGCCAGGCCCTAACAGGAGACACTGAAGCTTTCTTT. It codes for CASSQALTGDTEAFF.

The genes are TRBV7-9 and TRBJ1-1; D is uncertain. The germline gives CDR1 SEHNR, CDR2 FQNEAQ (reference sequence). CDR3 size: 13 residues. The V gene lost 5 bases and the J gene lost 4 bases, with 11 bases spanning the gap. CDR3 protein: CASSPRLATEAFF. CDR3 bases: TGTGCCAGCAGCCCCCGGTTGGCCACTGAAGCTTTCTTT.

This clonotype was counted only a few times. The rearrangement links TRBV20-1 to TRBJ2-7; 12 bases agree with TRBD2. This CDR3 has 17 residues. Trimming removed 5 bases from V and 3 bases from J; junction bases left unmatched: 14. CDR1 is DFQATT, CDR2 SNEGSKA, per germline (reference sequence). CDR3 in amino acids: CSARKLLAGGVNYEQYF. The CDR3 DNA reads as TGCAGTGCTCGAAAACTACTAGCGGGAGGCGTTAACTACGAGCAGTACTTC.

The chain combines TRBV18 with TRBJ2-1, with D possibly TRBD2 on 6 matching bases. The J call may not be correct, given that the DNA end is closer to TRBJ2-7. Germline lookup yields CDR1 KGHSH and CDR2 LQKENI. This CDR3 contains 18 residues. The DNA for the CDR3 is TGTGCCAGCTCACCACGGGCTTCGGGAGTAGTCTCCTACAATGAGCAGTACTTC. Encoded protein: CASSPRASGVVSYNEQYF.

Only a few counts were recorded for this clonotype. The rearrangement joins TRBV5-1 to TRBJ1-6; the D gene is possibly TRBD1 (6 bases). V lost 2 bases and J 5 bases, leaving 17 bases between the germline ends. The germline V gene has CDR1 SGHRS and CDR2 YFSETQ. CDR3 length: 17 amino acids. CDR3 loop: CASSLNNRASNNSPLHF. The DNA of the CDR3 is TGCGCCAGCAGCTTAAACAACAGGGCGTCAAATAATTCACCCCTCCACTTT.

In its sample, this clonotype was seen a few times. The gene calls are TRBV5-5 and TRBJ2-2; D uncertain. V lost 2 bases, J lost 1 base, and 9 bases lay in between. This CDR3 is built from 15 residues. Germline CDR1 SGHKS, CDR2 YYEKEE (reference sequence). Here the CDR3 reads CASSLEAGNTGELFF. The DNA of the CDR3 is TGTGCCAGCAGCTTAGAGGCAGGGAACACCGGGGAGCTGTTTTTT.

V is TRBV6-1 and J is TRBJ2-3, with TRBD2 as a possible D gene (5 bases). This CDR3 is built from 16 residues. From germline, CDR1 is MNHNS and CDR2 SASEGT. V shed 3 bases and J shed 3 bases, with 16 bases lying between them. This chain's CDR3 is CASSDLSGTGTDTQYF. In DNA, the CDR3 is TGTGCCAGCAGTGATTTATCCGGCACGGGGACAGATACGCAGTATTTT.

The V gene is TRBV7-9, the J gene TRBJ1-1; 8 positions agree with TRBD1. The CDR3 runs to 15 residues. V lost 3 bases to trimming and J lost 3 bases; unmatched junction nucleotides: 6. Germline values: CDR1 SEHNR, CDR2 FQNEAQ (reference sequence). CDR3 sequence: CASSFQGARDTEAFF. The CDR3 DNA reads as TGTGCCAGCAGCTTCCAGGGGGCGCGGGACACTGAAGCTTTCTTT.

The chain couples TRBV5-5 to TRBJ1-1; weak D call: TRBD1 (5 bases). Trimming took off 0 bases at V and 1 base at J, with 10 bases between the two ends. CDR3 size: 15 residues. Germline CDR1 and CDR2: SGHKS and YYEKEE (reference sequence). The CDR3 region has the DNA TGTGCCAGCAGCTTGGGGTCGCAGGGGAACACTGAAGCTTTCTTT. Its translation is CASSLGSQGNTEAFF. The full variable domain, with the rest looked up from reference TRBV5-5 and TRBJ1-1, is DAGVTQSPTHLIKTRGQQVTLRCSPISGHKSVSWYQQVLGQGPQFIFQYYEKEERGRGNFPDRFSARQFPNYSSELNVNALLLGDSALYLCASSLGSQGNTEAFFGQGTRLTVV.

About this clonotype: Relative to the germline gene, one junction end is altered; a read error may explain this. The chain combines TRBV20-1 with TRBJ2-4, with 10 bases identical to TRBD1. The assigned J gene may be wrong: the sequence end matches TRBJ2-7 better. CDR3 length: 19 residues. Germline V gives CDR1 DFQATT, CDR2 SNEGSKA (reference sequence). The CDR3 sequence is CSAGDRQGAVRLGRYEQYF. Written as DNA, the CDR3 is TGCAGTGCTGGAGATCGACAGGGGGCAGTTAGACTGGGAAGATACGAGCAGTACTTC.

To note about this clonotype: The junction does not match germline at one end; this may be a read error. This chain connects TRBV11-2 to TRBJ2-5; 9 bases are a match to TRBD1. This CDR3 region has 15 residues. CDR1 and CDR2 (germline): SGHAT, FQNNGV. The CDR3 is CTSSSNRGRGETQYF. In DNA, the CDR3 is TGTACCAGCAGCTCAAACAGGGGGCGAGGGGAGACCCAGTACTTC. Complete variable domain (other parts from reference TRBV11-2 and TRBJ2-5): EAGVAQSPRYKIIEKRQSVAFWCNPISGHATLYWYQQILGQGPKLLIQFQNNGVVDDSQLPKDRFSAERLKGVDSTLKIQPAKLEDSAVYLCTSSSNRGRGETQYFGPGTRLLVL.

V is TRBV14 and J is TRBJ2-1, with D hard to call. Trimming shortened V by 0 bases and J by 15 bases, and 15 bases separated the two germline ends. Germline CDR1 and CDR2: SGHDN and FVKESK. This CDR3 region has 13 residues. The CDR3 DNA reads as TGTGCCAGCAGCCAAGATCAACGGATCCCCCCGTTCTTC. It specifies CASSQDQRIPPFF. The full variable domain, rest sourced from reference TRBV14 and TRBJ2-1, is EAGVTQFPSHSVIEKGQTVTLRCDPISGHDNLYWYRRVMGKEIKFLLHFVKESKQDESGMPNNRFLAERTGGTYSTLKVQPAELEDSGVYFCASSQDQRIPPFFGPGTRLTVL.

This clonotype was recorded only once. The V and J genes are TRBV2 and TRBJ2-3; TRBD1 is a possible D gene (5 bases). Trimming took off 5 bases at V and 1 base at J, with 13 bases between the two ends. Germline assignment: CDR1 SNHLY and CDR2 FYNNEI. This CDR3 region has 15 residues. Here the CDR3 DNA reads TGTGCCAGCAGTTCCCGACAGTTACGCACAGATACGCAGTATTTT. Its protein is CASSSRQLRTDTQYF.

This clonotype appeared a single time. The chain links TRBV5-1 to TRBJ2-1, with a weak D call TRBD2 (5 bases). In germline, CDR1 is SGHRS, CDR2 YFSETQ. The CDR3 covers 16 residues. V lost 0 bases and J 6 bases, leaving 16 bases between the germline ends. The CDR3 loop reads CASSLEGSRTRNEQFF. The DNA for the CDR3 is TGCGCCAGCAGCTTGGAGGGCAGTAGGACTCGCAATGAGCAGTTCTTC.

The DNA for the CDR3 is TGTGCCAGCAGCAAGGGCCAGAATAATTCACCCCTCCACTTT. Protein sequence: CASSKGQNNSPLHF. This chain joins TRBV27 and TRBJ1-6; D call uncertain. The CDR3 totals 14 residues. The germline gives CDR1 MNHEY, CDR2 SMNVEV (reference sequence). The ends were cut back, 6 bases at V and 5 bases at J, with 11 bases in the middle.

The table lists this clonotype with a few counts. The chain is built from TRBV29-1 and TRBJ2-1, with 9 nucleotides matching TRBD2. The CDR3 consists of 13 residues. J gave up 7 bases and V 6 bases, and 7 bases lay outside the gene matches. From germline, CDR1 is SQVTM and CDR2 ANQGSEA. The CDR3 DNA is TGCAGCGTCTCGGGACTAGCTGGGAATGAGCAGTTCTTC. Translating gives CSVSGLAGNEQFF.

V gene TRBV9 combines with J gene TRBJ2-3; D perhaps matches TRBD2 (6 bases). V was pared by 3 bases and J by 4 bases, with 15 bases between. Germline CDR1 reads SGDLS; CDR2 reads YYNGEE. The CDR3 spans 15 residues. In nucleotides, the CDR3 is TGTGCCAGCAGCGATCTTGGGAGGAGGGCAGATACGCAGTATTTT. Protein: CASSDLGRRADTQYF.

The chain links TRBV2 to TRBJ1-5; D is unclear. V dropped 2 bases and J dropped 5 bases, with 16 bases sitting between them. CDR3 length: 16 amino acids. CDR1 SNHLY and CDR2 FYNNEI come from the germline V gene. The CDR3 reads CASSESPPHLHQPQHF. The CDR3 nucleotides read TGTGCCAGCAGTGAATCCCCCCCGCATCTCCATCAGCCCCAGCATTTT. Full variable domain (rest looked up from reference TRBV2 and TRBJ1-5): EPEVTQTPSHQVTQMGQEVILRCVPISNHLYFYWYRQILGQKVEFLVSFYNNEISEKSEIFDDQFSVERPDGSNFTLKIRSTKLEDSAMYFCASSESPPHLHQPQHFGDGTRLSIL.

This clonotype was detected a few times. The chain is built from TRBV12-3 or TRBV12-4 and TRBJ1-5; D is unresolved. This CDR3 has 14 amino acids. Trimming removed 5 bases at V and 1 base at J, with 9 bases between. The CDR3 loop reads CASSTYYSNQPQHF. The CDR3 region has the DNA TGTGCCAGCAGTACATACTACAGCAATCAGCCCCAGCATTTT.

This clonotype was observed a few times. The rearrangement uses TRBV15 and TRBJ1-2; D may be TRBD1 (5 bases). Germline assignment: CDR1 LNHNV and CDR2 YYDKDF (reference sequence). V was pared by 1 base and J by 8 bases, with 14 bases between. The CDR3 is 14 residues long. CDR3 nucleotide sequence: TGTGCCACCAGCAGAGTAACTGGGGCCGGGGGCTACACCTTC. Amino acids: CATSRVTGAGGYTF.

Only a few counts were recorded for this clonotype. This chain links TRBV28 with TRBJ1-5; no reliable D call. Germline V CDR1 and CDR2: MDHEN, SYDVKM. The CDR3 has 13 residues. The V and J ends lost 6 bases and 7 bases respectively, with 13 bases between them. CDR3 DNA: TGTGCCAGCAGCCAAGATAGGATCCAGCCCCAGCATTTT. It translates to CASSQDRIQPQHF.

The CDR3 DNA reads TGCGCCAGCAGCTTGGATGGCCGGAATCAGCCCCAGCATTTT. Its translation: CASSLDGRNQPQHF. The chain has TRBV5-1 and TRBJ1-5; D not resolved. Germline CDR1 SGHRS, CDR2 YFSETQ. This CDR3 comprises 14 residues. The V end lost 0 bases, the J end lost 4 bases, and 8 bases lay between the germline ends. The complete variable domain, with remaining parts taken from reference TRBV5-1 and TRBJ1-5, reads KAGVTQTPRYLIKTRGQQVTLSCSPISGHRSVSWYQQTPGQGLQFLFEYFSETQRNKGNFPGRFSGRQFSNSRSEMNVSTLELGDSALYLCASSLDGRNQPQHFGDGTRLSIL.

As regards this clonotype: The junction does not match germline at one end; this may be a read error. This CDR3 reads CASSQVTGANVPTF. CDR3 in DNA: TGCGCCAGCAGCCAGGTTACCGGGGCCAACGTCCCGACTTTC. This chain joins TRBV4-1 and TRBJ2-6, with D possibly called TRBD1 or TRBD2 (5 bases each). Germline V CDR1 and CDR2: MGHRA, YSYEKL. This CDR3 region has 14 residues.

This chain joins TRBV6-6 and TRBJ1-1; no clear D gene. The CDR3 totals 14 residues. V lost 0 bases and J lost 5, with 10 bases in between. Per germline, CDR1 MNHNY and CDR2 SVGAGI (reference sequence). In DNA form, the CDR3 reads TGTGCCAGCAGTTACTCTTTGGGTTGGACTGAAGCTTTCTTT. It codes for CASSYSLGWTEAFF.

This clonotype was seen a few times. The chain links TRBV10-3 to TRBJ2-7; D is possibly TRBD1 or TRBD2 (6 bases each). The end of the DNA is better explained by TRBJ2-5, so the J call may be wrong. Germline V lookup: CDR1 ENHRY, CDR2 SYGVKD. This CDR3 has 14 amino acids. In nucleotides, the CDR3 is TGTGCCATCAGAAGGGACACCGCGGGGGAGACCCAGTACTTC. Translated, it gives CAIRRDTAGETQYF.

The CDR3 here is CASSYHPNTEAFF. The CDR3 bases are TGTGCCAGCAGTTACCACCCTAACACTGAAGCTTTCTTT. The V gene is TRBV6-2 or TRBV6-3, the J gene TRBJ1-1; D gene unclear. V was shortened by 2 bases and J by 2 bases, with 6 bases between the two germline ends. The CDR3 totals 13 residues. The V gene's germline CDR1 is MNHEY and CDR2 SVGEGT.

V is TRBV27 and J is TRBJ2-5, with TRBD2 matching over 14 bases. The length of the CDR3 is 13 residues. CDR1 is MNHEY, CDR2 SMNVEV, per germline (reference sequence). The J segment lost 11 bases and the V segment lost 5 bases, leaving 4 bases of the junction unmatched. CDR3 nucleotides: TGTGCCAGCAGTCCCTGGACTAGCGGGAGGCAGTACTTC. Its protein is CASSPWTSGRQYF.